This entry lists 10 T cell receptor beta chains sequenced from one sample in a study of blood T cells in healthy people across ages. The authors ran a second PCR of 7 to 11 cycles using a sample-barcoded 5' primer and a J-beta primer mix. MiXCR, run by TCRdb on the 5' RACE reads, gives a single entry per CDR3 protein. The table lists 660,000 or so distinct CDR3 sequences, under 65% of them singletons. Sequencing was performed on blood. These receptors came from a man aged 55 to 70 in good health.

This clonotype showed up just once. V is TRBV3-1 and J is TRBJ2-1; 7 bases are a match to TRBD1. With V trimmed by 0 bases and J by 7 bases, 6 bases remained unmatched. This CDR3 comprises 15 residues. Per germline, CDR1 LGHDT and CDR2 YNNKEL (reference sequence). The CDR3 sequence is CASSQDRGQWNEQFF. The DNA of the CDR3 is TGTGCCAGCAGCCAAGATAGGGGGCAGTGGAATGAGCAGTTCTTC.

The chain carries TRBV20-1 and TRBJ2-5; perhaps D is TRBD1 or TRBD2 (7 bases each). The CDR3 extends over 14 amino acids. Trimming took off 1 base at V and 6 bases at J, with 15 bases between the two ends. The germline V gene has CDR1 DFQATT and CDR2 SNEGSKA (reference sequence). The CDR3, as DNA: TGCAGTGCTAGAGTCCCAGGGGGGGTAAAGACCCAGTACTTC. Translation: CSARVPGGVKTQYF.

This sequence joins TRBV2 and TRBJ2-2; D is possibly TRBD2 (6 bases). The V and J ends lost 6 bases and 6 bases respectively, with 11 bases between them. The germline V gene encodes CDR1 SNHLY and CDR2 FYNNEI. The CDR3 covers 13 residues. CDR3 sequence: CASRGGWSGELFF. In DNA, the CDR3 is TGTGCCAGCAGGGGAGGATGGTCCGGGGAGCTGTTTTTT.

The chain couples TRBV29-1 to TRBJ2-7; 7 bases are a match to TRBD2. TRBJ2-4 matches the DNA end more closely, so the J call is doubtful. Germline V gives CDR1 SQVTM, CDR2 ANQGSEA. The CDR3 sequence is 12 residues long. In nucleotides, the CDR3 is TGCAGCGTTGGTTCAGGGAGGGACATTCAGTACTTC. It translates to CSVGSGRDIQYF.

This rearrangement joins TRBV12-3 or TRBV12-4 to TRBJ2-7, with D uncertain. V was pared by 6 bases and J by 4 bases, with 16 bases between. CDR3 length equals 14 residues. The CDR3 loop is CASRGPTGRYEQYF. The DNA for the CDR3 is TGTGCCAGCAGGGGCCCCACGGGCCGATACGAGCAGTACTTC.

This rearrangement joins TRBV10-3 to TRBJ1-2; 11 bases match TRBD1. The CDR3 consists of 14 residues. CDR1 and CDR2 from the germline V gene are ENHRY and SYGVKD. V dropped 2 bases and J dropped 4; count of bases not matched to a gene: 0. CDR3 DNA: TGTGCCATCAGTGAGGGACAGGGGGCCTATGGCTACACCTTC. Translated: CAISEGQGAYGYTF.

As for this clonotype: One junction end disagrees with the germline gene, perhaps due to a read error. This CDR3 reads CASRAPWGEYNERFF. For the CDR3, the DNA is TGTGCCAGCAGAGCACCCTGGGGGGAATACAATGAGCGGTTCTTC. The J gene is TRBJ2-1, the V gene TRBV6-2 or TRBV6-3, with a weak D call TRBD2 (6 bases). The CDR3 is 15 amino acids. CDR1 is MNHEY and CDR2 is SVGEGT in the germline V gene.

This clonotype was found once. This chain uses TRBV10-2 with TRBJ2-7; 7 bases are shared with TRBD2. This CDR3 has 16 amino acids. Germline-derived CDR1 and CDR2 are WSHSY and SAAADI. V lost 5 bases and J lost 0; bases outside the gene matches: 10. CDR3 DNA: TGCGCCAGCAGTTCCCACGCGGGGGAGGCCTCCTACGAGCAGTACTTC. Protein product: CASSSHAGEASYEQYF.

The genes are TRBV9 and TRBJ1-4, with D perhaps TRBD1 (6 bases). V gave up 3 bases and J gave up 3 bases, with 18 bases separating them. This CDR3 region has 17 residues. Germline loops: CDR1 SGDLS, CDR2 YYNGEE. CDR3 DNA sequence: TGTGCCAGCAGCGCCCCACCCACGGGGGCGGCTAATGAAAAACTGTTTTTT. This gives the protein CASSAPPTGAANEKLFF.

The CDR3 region has the DNA TGCGCCAGCAGCCAAGATTATGGGGTCACCCAGTACTTC. This sequence encodes CASSQDYGVTQYF. This sequence joins TRBV4-1 and TRBJ2-5; D call uncertain. The CDR3 is 13 residues long. Trimming took off 0 bases at V and 8 bases at J, with 10 bases between the two ends. Germline CDR1 is MGHRA and CDR2 is YSYEKL.